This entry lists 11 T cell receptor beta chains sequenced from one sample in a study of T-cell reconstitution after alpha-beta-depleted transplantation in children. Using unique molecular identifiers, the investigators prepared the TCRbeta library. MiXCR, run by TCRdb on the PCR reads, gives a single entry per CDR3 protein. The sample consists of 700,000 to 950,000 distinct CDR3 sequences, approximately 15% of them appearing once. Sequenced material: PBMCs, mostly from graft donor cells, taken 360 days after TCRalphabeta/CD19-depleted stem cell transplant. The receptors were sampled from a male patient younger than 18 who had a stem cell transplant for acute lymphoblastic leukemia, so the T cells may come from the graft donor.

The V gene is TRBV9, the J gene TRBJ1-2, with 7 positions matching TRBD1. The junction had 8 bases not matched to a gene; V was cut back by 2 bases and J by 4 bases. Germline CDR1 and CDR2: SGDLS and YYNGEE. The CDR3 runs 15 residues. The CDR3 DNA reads TGTGCCAGCAGCGTCGTACCGGGACAGCGCTATGGCTACACCTTC. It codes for CASSVVPGQRYGYTF.

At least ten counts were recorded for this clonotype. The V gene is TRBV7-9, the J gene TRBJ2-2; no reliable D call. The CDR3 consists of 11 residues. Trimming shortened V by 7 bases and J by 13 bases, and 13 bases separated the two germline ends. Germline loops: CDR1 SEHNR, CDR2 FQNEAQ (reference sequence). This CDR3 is CASNPPHPLFF. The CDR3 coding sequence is TGTGCCAGCAACCCACCCCATCCGCTGTTTTTT.

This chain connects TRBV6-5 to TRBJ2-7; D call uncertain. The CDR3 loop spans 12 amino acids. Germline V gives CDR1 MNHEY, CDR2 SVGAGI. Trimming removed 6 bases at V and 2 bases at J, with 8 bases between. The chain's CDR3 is CASSDETYEQYF. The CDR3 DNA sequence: TGTGCCAGCAGCGACGAGACCTACGAGCAGTACTTC.

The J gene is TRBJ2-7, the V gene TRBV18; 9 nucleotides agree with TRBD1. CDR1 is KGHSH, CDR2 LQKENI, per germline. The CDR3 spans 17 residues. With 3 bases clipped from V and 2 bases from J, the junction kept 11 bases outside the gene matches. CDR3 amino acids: CASSPIGQGTYAYEQYF. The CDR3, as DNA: TGTGCCAGCTCACCTATAGGACAGGGGACTTATGCCTACGAGCAGTACTTC.

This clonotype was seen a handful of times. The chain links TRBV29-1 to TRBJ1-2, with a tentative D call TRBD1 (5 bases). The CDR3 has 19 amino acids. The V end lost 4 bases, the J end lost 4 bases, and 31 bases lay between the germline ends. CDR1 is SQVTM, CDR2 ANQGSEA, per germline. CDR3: CSVGGMLDRVVPDLYGYTF. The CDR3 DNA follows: TGCAGCGTTGGGGGGATGCTGGACCGCGTTGTGCCCGACCTCTATGGCTACACCTTC. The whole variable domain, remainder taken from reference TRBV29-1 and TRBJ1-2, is SAVISQKPSRDICQRGTSLTIQCQVDSQVTMMFWYRQQPGQSLTLIATANQGSEATYESGFVIDKFPISRPNLTFSTLTVSNMSPEDSSIYLCSVGGMLDRVVPDLYGYTFGSGTRLTVV.

The CDR3 reads CARSPGTLGRAYNEQFF. In DNA, the CDR3 is TGTGCCAGGAGCCCTGGGACTCTCGGGAGGGCCTACAATGAGCAGTTCTTC. V gene TRBV7-9 combines with J gene TRBJ2-1; the match to TRBD2 covers 8 bases. Losses at the gene ends were 9 bases for V and 2 bases for J; bases not matched to a gene: 15. The CDR3 runs 17 residues. Looked up from germline, CDR1 is SEHNR and CDR2 is FQNEAQ (reference sequence).

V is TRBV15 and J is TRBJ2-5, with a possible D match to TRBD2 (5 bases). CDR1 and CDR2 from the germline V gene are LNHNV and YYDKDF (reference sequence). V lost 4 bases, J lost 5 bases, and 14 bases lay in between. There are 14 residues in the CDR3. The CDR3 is CATSKRTVAETQYF. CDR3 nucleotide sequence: TGTGCCACCAGCAAGCGGACTGTGGCGGAGACCCAGTACTTC.

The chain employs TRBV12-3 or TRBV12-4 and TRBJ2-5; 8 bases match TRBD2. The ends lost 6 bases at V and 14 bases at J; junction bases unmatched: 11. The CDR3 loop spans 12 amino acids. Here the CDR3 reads CASSPNGLARYF. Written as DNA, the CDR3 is TGTGCCAGCAGCCCAAATGGACTAGCTCGATACTTC.

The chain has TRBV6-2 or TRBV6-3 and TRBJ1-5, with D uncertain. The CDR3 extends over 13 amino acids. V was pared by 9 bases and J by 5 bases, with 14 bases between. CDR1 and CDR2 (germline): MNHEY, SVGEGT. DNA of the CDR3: TGTGCCAGGGAAGGTCGCATTTATCAGCCCCAGCATTTT. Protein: CAREGRIYQPQHF.

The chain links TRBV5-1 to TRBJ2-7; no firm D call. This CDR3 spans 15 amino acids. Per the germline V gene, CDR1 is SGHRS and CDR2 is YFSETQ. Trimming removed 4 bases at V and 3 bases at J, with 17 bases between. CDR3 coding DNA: TGCGCCAGCAGCCCCCAGGAGCTGCCCTACTACGAGCAGTACTTC. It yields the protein CASSPQELPYYEQYF.

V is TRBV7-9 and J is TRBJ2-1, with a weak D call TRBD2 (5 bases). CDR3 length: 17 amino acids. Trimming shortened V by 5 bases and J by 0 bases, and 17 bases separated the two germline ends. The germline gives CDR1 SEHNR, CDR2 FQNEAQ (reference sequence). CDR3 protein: CASSPTPGGPSYNEQFF. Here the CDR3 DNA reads TGTGCCAGCAGCCCGACTCCCGGAGGCCCCTCCTACAATGAGCAGTTCTTC.